The entry that follows covers one T cell receptor beta chain sequence. This clonotype occurred a few times. Its antigen target is currently unknown. No clone much larger than this one lies a single base away; base qualities are absent. The data originate from a study of early T cells in non-severe SARS-CoV-2 infection (dated by TCRdb to about 2021). Broadly, across the study: TCR sequencing used bulk RNA from unsorted whole blood, so alpha and beta chains could not be paired.

The library was produced with 5' RACE. These reads were obtained on a NextSeq 500. The TCR library protocol attached unique molecular identifiers to individual cDNA molecules to correct for sequencing error and PCR bias. TCR alpha and beta chains were both sequenced, and the abundances of alpha and beta sequences in each sample were closely correlated with each other. The published analysis was carried out like this. V gene, J gene and CDR3 annotation of TCR sequences was performed with Decombinator V4. TCRs were defined as expanded if a significant change between any two time points was detected under a Poisson model with p below 0.0001. TCR abundances were normalised to the total number of TCRs sequenced per sample and were expressed as counts per million. VDJdb, accessed 1 November 2021, was searched for CMV, EBV and SARS-CoV-2 annotated TCRs, with TCRs annotated for multiple antigens excluded. TCRdb itself trimmed the public reads at Q25 with fastp, ran MiXCR and retained productive beta chains. Each CDR3 protein gets just one entry, which takes the most common genes and DNA from the rows behind it. TCRdb's processing, not the study's, gives the V and J calls here. Present in this sample are tens of thousands of distinct CDR3 sequences, roughly a tenth of which were seen just once. The ten largest clones represent just under 6% of the sample.

Beyond this particular receptor, the publication reports: VDJdb matching was skewed toward anti-spike CD8 responses and likely underestimated virus-specific expansions by missing private and CD4 specificities.

The study was a case-control design nested within a healthcare worker cohort in London, UK, with weekly nasopharyngeal swab PCR tests and blood sampling. Healthcare workers were enrolled in the week of the UK lockdown, from 23 to 31 March 2020, and were followed every week for up to about 16 weeks. This clonotype originated in an adult who was a healthcare worker with PCR-confirmed SARS-CoV-2 infection or an uninfected control (not recorded which). What was sequenced was whole blood.

The CDR3 region: CSVEKAGPTYEQYF. The DNA is as follows: TGCAGCGTTGAAAAAGCAGGACCTACGTACGAGCAGTACTTC. Recombination connected TRBV29-1 to TRBJ2-7, with an unclear D gene assignment. The junction carries 15 bases between V and J, which are trimmed by 2 bases and 4 bases respectively. CDR1 is given as SQVTM and CDR2 as ANQGSEA, both from the germline V gene. The CDR3, cysteine through phenylalanine, is 14 amino acids long. Only CDR3 DNA is held: 42 bases, read in frame from base 1.